Presented here are 32 T cell receptor beta chains from one specimen sequenced in a study of T cell responses to AZD1222 COVID-19 vaccine. Sequenced by immunoSEQ multiplex PCR; TCRdb stores in-frame clones only, minus some. In the table there are approximately 91,000 clones, approximately 90% of which are singletons. Sequencing was performed on peripheral blood, taken 28 days after the second AZD1222 dose. The receptor source for this set is an adult who received the AZD1222 COVID-19 vaccine.

J is TRBJ1-6 and V is TRBV15; TRBD1 aligns across 8 bases. The CDR3 is 17 amino acids. The trim removed 4 bases at V and 4 bases at J, leaving 9 bases unmatched. Germline CDR1 and CDR2: LNHNV and YYDKDF (reference sequence). CDR3 DNA sequence: TGTGCCACCAGCAATTTAGGACAGGGAGGATATAATTCACCCCTCCACTTT. This sequence encodes CATSNLGQGGYNSPLHF. Full variable domain (outside the CDR3, taken from reference TRBV15 and TRBJ1-6): DAMVIQNPRYQVTQFGKPVTLSCSQTLNHNVMYWYQQKSSQAPKLLFHYYDKDFNNEADTPDNFQSRRPNTSFCFLDIRSPGLGDTAMYLCATSNLGQGGYNSPLHFGNGTRLTVT.

The rearrangement uses TRBV28 and TRBJ2-7; D might be TRBD1 (6 bases). Looked up from germline, CDR1 is MDHEN and CDR2 is SYDVKM. The CDR3 is made up of 14 amino acids. Trimming pared 5 bases from V and 3 bases from J, leaving 14 bases between. CDR3 protein: CASSLTGTFYEQYF. CDR3 nucleotide sequence: TGTGCCAGCAGTCTTACCGGGACATTCTACGAGCAGTACTTC.

DNA of the CDR3: TGTGCCAGCAGCCCGGTGTCCGGCTCCTACGAGCAGTACTTC. Its protein is CASSPVSGSYEQYF. The V and J genes are TRBV7-9 and TRBJ2-7; D gene uncertain. The CDR3 is 14 residues long. CDR1 SEHNR and CDR2 FQNEAQ come from the germline V gene (reference sequence). Trimming pared 5 bases from V and 0 bases from J, leaving 11 bases between.

This chain joins TRBV5-6 and TRBJ2-5, with D hard to call. The CDR3 is made up of 15 amino acids. Germline lookup yields CDR1 SGHDT and CDR2 YYEEEE. Trimming removed 4 bases at V and 1 base at J, with 14 bases between. CDR3 DNA: TGTGCCAGCAGCCACCGGACGGATGGCCAAGAGACCCAGTACTTC. Protein product: CASSHRTDGQETQYF. Complete variable domain (other parts from reference TRBV5-6 and TRBJ2-5): DAGVTQSPTHLIKTRGQQVTLRCSPKSGHDTVSWYQQALGQGPQFIFQYYEEEERQRGNFPDRFSGHQFPNYSSELNVNALLLGDSALYLCASSHRTDGQETQYFGPGTRLLVL.

The chain joins TRBV29-1 to TRBJ2-7, with D maybe TRBD1 (5 bases). CDR3 length: 13 residues. In germline, CDR1 is SQVTM, CDR2 ANQGSEA. V gave up 5 bases and J gave up 0 bases, with 11 bases separating them. In nucleotides, the CDR3 is TGCAGCGTTCGGACACCCAGCTCCTACGAGCAGTACTTC. Translating gives CSVRTPSSYEQYF.

This rearrangement joins TRBV28 to TRBJ2-7; 9 bases are a match to TRBD2. The V gene's germline CDR1 is MDHEN and CDR2 SYDVKM. The CDR3 extends over 14 amino acids. Trimming removed 3 bases from V and 6 bases from J; junction bases left unmatched: 6. DNA for the CDR3: TGTGCCAGCAGTTTGGGCGGGAGGGCCGGCGAGCAGTACTTC. Protein product: CASSLGGRAGEQYF.

The chain links TRBV28 to TRBJ2-6; 8 bases align to TRBD1. Per germline, CDR1 MDHEN and CDR2 SYDVKM. V shed 2 bases and J 1 base; nucleotides not matched to a gene: 4. The CDR3 contains 17 residues. CDR3 bases: TGTGCCAGCAGTTTAAGGACAGGGTATTCTGGGGCCAACGTCCTGACTTTC. Translating gives CASSLRTGYSGANVLTF.

The genes are TRBV10-2 and TRBJ1-1; no clear D gene. V was clipped by 0 bases and J by 9 bases, with 5 bases between them. The germline V gene has CDR1 WSHSY and CDR2 SAAADI. This CDR3 spans 11 amino acids. CDR3: CASSESQKAFF. The CDR3 DNA reads TGCGCCAGCAGTGAGTCCCAGAAAGCTTTCTTT.

V usage is TRBV4-2 and J usage is TRBJ2-7; tentative D call: TRBD2 (6 bases). Germline V gene data show CDR1 as LGHNA and CDR2 as YNFKEQ. CDR3 size: 17 residues. The germline V and J ends were trimmed by 0 bases and 6 bases, with 21 bases remaining between them. The CDR3 nucleotides read TGTGCCAGCAGCCAAGAAGTCGGGGAGCGGGCTTACCTCGAGCAGTACTTC. Its protein product is CASSQEVGERAYLEQYF.

The chain couples TRBV11-2 to TRBJ2-1; 8 nucleotides align to TRBD2. With 5 bases clipped from V and 0 bases from J, the junction kept 6 bases outside the gene matches. Germline-derived CDR1 and CDR2 are SGHAT and FQNNGV. The CDR3 runs 16 residues. The CDR3 DNA follows: TGTGCCAGCAGCGAAACTAGCGGTAGCTCCTACAATGAGCAGTTCTTC. Its translation: CASSETSGSSYNEQFF.

The genes are TRBV4-1 and TRBJ2-2; D might be TRBD2 (6 bases). Deletions cut 5 bases from V and 2 bases from J, with 9 bases between. This CDR3 is built from 14 residues. Germline V gene sequence: CDR1 MGHRA, CDR2 YSYEKL. For the CDR3, the DNA is TGCGCCAGCAGCGCCGGGAGTAACACCGGGGAGCTGTTTTTT. It translates to CASSAGSNTGELFF.

The rearrangement links TRBV6-1 to TRBJ2-5; D remains unclear. Germline V gives CDR1 MNHNS, CDR2 SASEGT. This CDR3 is 16 amino acids long. V was cut by 2 bases and J by 1 base, with 14 bases left in between. CDR3 DNA sequence: TGTGCCAGCAGTGAAAAGCAGCCTACGGTCCAAGAGACCCAGTACTTC. Protein product: CASSEKQPTVQETQYF.

The rearrangement links TRBV5-1 to TRBJ1-1, with D perhaps TRBD1 (6 bases). This CDR3 contains 15 residues. V lost 4 bases to trimming and J lost 7 bases, with 20 bases between them. In germline, CDR1 is SGHRS, CDR2 YFSETQ. The CDR3 loop is CASSPGTTRSFEAFF. The CDR3, as DNA: TGCGCCAGCAGCCCTGGGACAACGCGAAGTTTTGAAGCTTTCTTT.

This sequence joins TRBV2 and TRBJ2-1; a weak D match, TRBD2 (5 bases). The CDR3 is 15 amino acids. Trimming stripped 4 bases from V and 0 bases from J, with 10 bases between. Per the germline V gene, CDR1 is SNHLY and CDR2 is FYNNEI. The CDR3 protein is CASSGGPGSYNEQFF. CDR3 bases: TGTGCCAGCAGTGGCGGGCCCGGCTCCTACAATGAGCAGTTCTTC.

As for this clone: The sample contains more than one DNA sequence encoding this CDR3. This chain joins TRBV6-6 and TRBJ2-2; 7 bases line up with TRBD2. Germline V CDR1 and CDR2: MNHNY, SVGAGI (reference sequence). The CDR3 extends over 15 amino acids. The trim removed 11 bases at V and 1 base at J, leaving 10 bases unmatched. Here the CDR3 DNA reads TGTGCCTCGGCGGGGGTACTACTGAACACCGGGGAGCTGTTTTTT. This translates into CASAGVLLNTGELFF.

The chain is built from TRBV9 and TRBJ2-7; D not certain. V shed 7 bases and J shed 5 bases, with 13 bases lying between them. Per the germline V gene, CDR1 is SGDLS and CDR2 is YYNGEE. The CDR3 is 12 amino acids. CDR3 sequence reads: CASGVRADEQYF. The CDR3 DNA reads as TGTGCCAGCGGGGTAAGGGCAGACGAGCAGTACTTC.

J is TRBJ1-1 and V is TRBV4-3; possibly TRBD1 for D (5 bases). The CDR3 totals 15 residues. Trimming shortened V by 0 bases and J by 1 base, and 9 bases separated the two germline ends. The germline CDR1 and CDR2 sequences are LGHNA and YSLEER. Written as DNA, the CDR3 is TGCGCCAGCAGCCAAGATATTGGGGGGAACACTGAAGCTTTCTTT. It codes for CASSQDIGGNTEAFF.

CDR3 region: CSVAGTSTSSTDTQYF. In nucleotides, the CDR3 is TGCAGCGTCGCCGGGACTAGTACCTCTTCAACAGATACGCAGTATTTT. V and J are TRBV29-1 and TRBJ2-3, with 8 bases matching TRBD2. Germline CDR1 reads SQVTM; CDR2 reads ANQGSEA. This CDR3 region has 16 residues. The junction had 14 bases not matched to a gene; V was cut back by 6 bases and J by 3 bases.

This clone was seen ten or more times. The gene calls are TRBV15 and TRBJ1-5; 7 bases are shared with TRBD1. In germline, CDR1 is LNHNV, CDR2 YYDKDF (reference sequence). The CDR3 spans 19 residues. With 0 bases clipped from V and 4 bases from J, the junction kept 15 bases outside the gene matches. The CDR3 nucleotides read TGTGCCACCAGCAGAGATGTGGGGGTAGGGGGCGATTTTAATCAGCCCCAGCATTTT. It encodes CATSRDVGVGGDFNQPQHF.

The J gene is TRBJ2-7, the V gene TRBV28; 16 bases match TRBD2. The CDR3 sequence is 17 residues long. Germline-derived CDR1 and CDR2 are MDHEN and SYDVKM. V gave up 5 bases and J gave up 3 bases; unmatched junction bases: 7. The CDR3 protein is CASSLGTSGRGSYEQYF. CDR3 DNA: TGTGCCAGCAGTCTGGGGACTAGCGGGAGGGGAAGCTACGAGCAGTACTTC. Full variable domain (rest looked up from reference TRBV28 and TRBJ2-7): DVKVTQSSRYLVKRTGEKVFLECVQDMDHENMFWYRQDPGLGLRLIYFSYDVKMKEKGDIPEGYSVSREKKERFSLILESASTNQTSMYLCASSLGTSGRGSYEQYFGPGTRLTVT.

The CDR3 protein is CASSFADSTYNEQFF. For the CDR3, the DNA is TGTGCCAGCAGCTTCGCGGACTCTACCTACAATGAGCAGTTCTTC. The chain recombines TRBV7-2 with TRBJ2-1; D is possibly TRBD2 (5 bases). Germline values: CDR1 SGHTA, CDR2 FQGNSA. The CDR3 consists of 15 residues. V lost 3 bases and J 2 bases, leaving 11 bases between the germline ends.

The chain uses TRBV19 and TRBJ1-2, with TRBD1 matching 7 bases. The CDR3 loop spans 14 amino acids. The germline V gene encodes CDR1 LNHDA and CDR2 SQIVND (reference sequence). Trimming cost V 5 bases and J 5 bases; bases outside gene matches: 8. CDR3 protein: CASSESQGEYGYTF. The DNA of the CDR3 is TGTGCCAGTAGTGAGAGCCAGGGGGAGTATGGCTACACCTTC. Using reference TRBV19 and TRBJ1-2 for the parts outside the CDR3, the full variable domain is DGGITQSPKYLFRKEGQNVTLSCEQNLNHDAMYWYRQDPGQGLRLIYYSQIVNDFQKGDIAEGYSVSREKKESFPLTVTSAQKNPTAFYLCASSESQGEYGYTFGSGTRLTVV.

The rearrangement uses TRBV11-1 and TRBJ2-7; 7 positions agree with TRBD2. The CDR3 contains 15 residues. Trimming at V came to 5 bases and at J to 0 bases, leaving 7 bases not matched to a gene. Looked up from germline, CDR1 is SGHAT and CDR2 is FQDESV (reference sequence). CDR3 loop: CASSATSASSYEQYF. CDR3 sequence (DNA): TGTGCCAGCAGCGCTACTAGCGCTAGCTCCTACGAGCAGTACTTC.

This chain connects TRBV2 to TRBJ2-2; D may match TRBD1 or TRBD2 (5 bases each). Germline CDR1 SNHLY, CDR2 FYNNEI. The CDR3 is 14 residues long. V gave up 8 bases and J gave up 3 bases, with 13 bases separating them. Here the CDR3 reads CASGAQGDTGELFF. The CDR3 DNA is TGTGCCAGCGGGGCCCAGGGAGACACCGGGGAGCTGTTTTTT.

V is TRBV3-1 (or the pseudogene TRBV3-2) and J is TRBJ2-2; TRBD2 agrees at 10 bases. With 0 bases clipped from V and 7 bases from J, the junction kept 8 bases outside the gene matches. The CDR3 has 17 amino acids. CDR1 is LGHDT, CDR2 YNNKEL, per germline (reference sequence). CDR3 region: CASSQDWLAGVSGELFF. The CDR3 DNA reads TGTGCCAGCAGCCAAGATTGGCTAGCGGGAGTCAGCGGGGAGCTGTTTTTT.

This sequence joins TRBV12-2 and TRBJ1-5. TRBV12-2 is a listed pseudogene. The CDR3 loop spans 15 amino acids. The CDR3 loop reads CASRFDGYSNQPQHF. CDR3 coding DNA: TGTGCAAGTCGCTTTGACGGATATAGCAATCAGCCCCAGCATTTT.

This clone was observed a single time. The chain uses TRBV6-5 and TRBJ1-5; 11 nucleotides agree with TRBD1. The germline V gene has CDR1 MNHEY and CDR2 SVGAGI. The ends lost 6 bases at V and 7 bases at J; junction bases unmatched: 5. The CDR3 runs to 14 residues. The CDR3 protein is CASRADRGRQPQHF. CDR3 nucleotides: TGTGCCAGCAGGGCGGACAGGGGGCGGCAGCCCCAGCATTTT.

The V gene is TRBV2, the J gene TRBJ1-2; TRBD1 is a possible D gene (5 bases). Per germline, CDR1 SNHLY and CDR2 FYNNEI. The CDR3 covers 13 residues. Trimming left V 6 bases short and J 4 bases short, with 12 bases between. CDR3 in DNA: TGTGCCAGCAGCTCGGGACCGAGCTATGGCTACACCTTC. Protein: CASSSGPSYGYTF.

The V gene is TRBV28, the J gene TRBJ1-6; D unclear. CDR1 is MDHEN, CDR2 SYDVKM, per germline. CDR3 length equals 16 residues. With 5 bases removed from V and 5 bases from J, the gap between germline ends came to 16 bases. Here the CDR3 DNA reads TGTGCCAGCAGTCCTTCAGGTTACCTCCATAATTCACCCCTCCACTTT. Translating gives CASSPSGYLHNSPLHF. Full variable domain (rest looked up from reference TRBV28 and TRBJ1-6): DVKVTQSSRYLVKRTGEKVFLECVQDMDHENMFWYRQDPGLGLRLIYFSYDVKMKEKGDIPEGYSVSREKKERFSLILESASTNQTSMYLCASSPSGYLHNSPLHFGNGTRLTVT.

The V and J genes are TRBV6-5 and TRBJ2-2, with D possibly being TRBD1 (6 bases). The CDR3 covers 16 residues. Germline CDR1 and CDR2: MNHEY and SVGAGI. Trimming cost V 1 base and J 1 base, with 10 bases left between them. The CDR3: CASSYFPGQNTGELFF. The CDR3 DNA reads as TGTGCCAGCAGTTACTTCCCGGGACAGAACACCGGGGAGCTGTTTTTT.

The genes are TRBV11-3 and TRBJ2-1, with TRBD1 identical over 10 bases. Looked up from germline, CDR1 is SGHNT and CDR2 is YENEEA. The V segment lost 1 base and the J segment 8 bases; nucleotides outside the gene matches: 17. CDR3 length: 19 residues. CDR3 coding DNA: TGTGCCAGCAGCTTAGCTGGATGGGGCGACAGGGGGCGAGTTGATGAGCAGTTCTTC. This encodes CASSLAGWGDRGRVDEQFF.

In this sample, this clone turned up once. The chain combines TRBV6-1 with TRBJ2-7, with 8 bases matching TRBD1. The ends lost 2 bases at V and 4 bases at J; junction bases unmatched: 7. The CDR3 covers 15 residues. In germline, CDR1 is MNHNS, CDR2 SASEGT. The CDR3 sequence is CASSEQPGGGYEQYF. The CDR3 nucleotides read TGTGCCAGCAGTGAACAACCAGGGGGCGGATACGAGCAGTACTTC.